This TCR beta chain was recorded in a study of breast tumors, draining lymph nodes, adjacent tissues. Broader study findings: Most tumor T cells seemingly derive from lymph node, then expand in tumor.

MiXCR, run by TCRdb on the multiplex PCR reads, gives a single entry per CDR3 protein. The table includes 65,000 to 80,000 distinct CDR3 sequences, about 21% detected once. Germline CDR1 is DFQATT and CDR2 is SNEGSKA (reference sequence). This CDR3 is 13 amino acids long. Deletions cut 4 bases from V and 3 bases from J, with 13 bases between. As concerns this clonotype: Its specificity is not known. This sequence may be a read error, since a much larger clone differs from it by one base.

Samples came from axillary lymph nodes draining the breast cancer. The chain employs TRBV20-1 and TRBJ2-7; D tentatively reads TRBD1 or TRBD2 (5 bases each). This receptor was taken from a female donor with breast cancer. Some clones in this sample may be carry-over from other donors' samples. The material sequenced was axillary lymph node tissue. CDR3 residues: CSANRRGGYEQYF. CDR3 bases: TGCAGTGCTAATCGACGGGGCGGCTACGAGCAGTACTTC.